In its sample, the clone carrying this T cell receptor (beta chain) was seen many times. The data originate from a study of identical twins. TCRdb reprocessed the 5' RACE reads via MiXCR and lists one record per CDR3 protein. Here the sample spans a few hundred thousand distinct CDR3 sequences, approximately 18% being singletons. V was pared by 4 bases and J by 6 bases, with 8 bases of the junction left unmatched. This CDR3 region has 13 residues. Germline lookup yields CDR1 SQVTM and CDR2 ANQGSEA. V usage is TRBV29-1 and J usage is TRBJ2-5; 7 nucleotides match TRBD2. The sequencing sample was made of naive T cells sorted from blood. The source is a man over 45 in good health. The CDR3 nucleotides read TGCAGCGTTGGTGGGAGGGCCCTTAAGACCCAGTACTTC. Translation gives CSVGGRALKTQYF.